These 32 T cell receptor beta chains share one sample of origin, sequenced in a study of long-term antiretroviral therapy in people with HIV. Run at survey level, the immunoSEQ assay was version v3.0. Measured with immunoSEQ multiplex PCR; TCRdb has only the in-frame clones, and not every one. Of under 30,000 clones in the sample, 86% were seen once. The specimen comprised unsorted PBMCs, sampled 1.9 years after starting antiretroviral therapy. The receptor set was obtained from a woman aged 25 to 39 with HIV.

The chain links TRBV13 to TRBJ2-7; 7 nucleotides match TRBD1. Trimming took 5 bases from V and 3 from J; bases not matched to a gene: 4. The germline CDR1 and CDR2 sequences are PRHDT and FYEKMQ (reference sequence). The CDR3 covers 13 residues. The CDR3, as DNA: TGTGCCAGCAGCCGCGGACAGGACTACGAGCAGTACTTC. Translated: CASSRGQDYEQYF.

This chain uses TRBV13 with TRBJ2-5; tentatively, D is TRBD1 (6 bases). V was trimmed by 4 bases and J by 5 bases, leaving 20 bases between them. CDR1 is PRHDT and CDR2 is FYEKMQ in the germline V gene (reference sequence). The CDR3 spans 16 residues. The CDR3 nucleotides are TGTGCCAGCAGCTCACAGGGAATCGGGTTATTTGAGACCCAGTACTTC. This gives the protein CASSSQGIGLFETQYF.

The V call is TRBV4-2, the J call TRBJ1-4; D might be TRBD1 (5 bases). The germline V gene has CDR1 LGHNA and CDR2 YNFKEQ. The CDR3 length is 15 residues. Deletions cut 0 bases from V and 7 bases from J, with 12 bases between. The CDR3 region is CASSQEVGGVEKLFF. CDR3 in DNA: TGTGCCAGCAGCCAAGAAGTGGGGGGAGTTGAAAAACTGTTTTTT.

The rearrangement uses TRBV30 and TRBJ2-3; D perhaps matches TRBD2 (5 bases). The germline V gene has CDR1 GTSNPN and CDR2 SVGIG (reference sequence). The germline V and J ends were trimmed by 5 bases and 3 bases, with 24 bases remaining between them. The CDR3 has 17 residues. For the CDR3, the DNA is TGTGCCTGGGCCACGGGTCGGGGTTGGGGTTTAACAGATACGCAGTATTTT. Amino acid sequence: CAWATGRGWGLTDTQYF.

DNA for the CDR3: TGTGCCAGCAGCCTCATGGGCTGGGGGCAATCCTTTAATGAGCAGTTCTTC. Its translation is CASSLMGWGQSFNEQFF. V gene TRBV5-4 combines with J gene TRBJ2-1; D might be TRBD1 (6 bases). The CDR3 is 17 amino acids. Germline-derived CDR1 and CDR2 are SGHNT and YYREEE (reference sequence). The germline V and J ends were trimmed by 4 bases and 7 bases, with 24 bases remaining between them.

The V gene is TRBV1, the J gene TRBJ2-5; the D call TRBD1 from the table was never checked on the DNA. TRBV1 is a pseudogene segment. CDR3 length equals 15 residues. The CDR3 region is CTSSASGQGEETQYF. CDR3 DNA: TGCACCAGCAGCGCATCGGGACAGGGGGAAGAGACCCAGTACTTC.

The chain combines TRBV30 with TRBJ2-1; 15 bases fit TRBD2. With V trimmed by 2 bases and J by 8 bases, 10 bases remained unmatched. Looked up from germline, CDR1 is GTSNPN and CDR2 is SVGIG (reference sequence). The length of the CDR3 is 17 residues. The CDR3, as DNA: TGTGCCTGGAGTCTTAGGCGGACTAGCGGGGGGGCCGATGAGCAGTTCTTC. It yields the protein CAWSLRRTSGGADEQFF.

This clone was seen a few times. The chain has TRBV30 and TRBJ1-6; D perhaps matches TRBD1 (5 bases). Germline lookup yields CDR1 GTSNPN and CDR2 SVGIG (reference sequence). CDR3 length: 15 amino acids. V lost 1 base and J 9 bases, leaving 16 bases between the germline ends. This chain's CDR3 is CAWSAGSRESSPLHF. In DNA form, the CDR3 reads TGTGCCTGGAGTGCTGGGAGCAGGGAAAGTTCACCCCTCCACTTT.

The chain uses TRBV30 and TRBJ2-3; D not resolved. V gave up 3 bases and J gave up 2 bases, with 9 bases separating them. This CDR3 is 13 amino acids long. Germline V gene sequence: CDR1 GTSNPN, CDR2 SVGIG (reference sequence). The CDR3 coding sequence is TGTGCCTGGAGGGCGGCAAACACAGATACGCAGTATTTT. It is translated as CAWRAANTDTQYF.

The chain employs TRBV6-5 and TRBJ1-5; D ambiguous. The germline V gene has CDR1 MNHEY and CDR2 SVGAGI. The CDR3 extends over 16 amino acids. Trimming cost V 0 bases and J 2 bases, with 11 bases left between them. The CDR3 sequence: CASSYSVAQRNQPQHF. CDR3 nucleotides: TGTGCCAGCAGTTACTCAGTAGCACAGCGCAATCAGCCCCAGCATTTT.

This clone was counted once. V usage is TRBV29-1 and J usage is TRBJ2-5; TRBD2 is a possible D gene (7 bases). Trimming cost V 6 bases and J 4 bases, with 15 bases left between them. Germline values: CDR1 SQVTM, CDR2 ANQGSEA. CDR3 length: 13 amino acids. This chain's CDR3 is CSVKGGPVETQYF. CDR3 sequence (DNA): TGCAGCGTGAAGGGGGGGCCCGTAGAGACCCAGTACTTC.

This clone was found a few times. CDR3 nucleotide sequence: TGCGCCAGCAGCCAAGGATGGACAGGGACAGTGGCAGATACGCAGTATTTT. Translation: CASSQGWTGTVADTQYF. The V call is TRBV4-1, the J call TRBJ2-3; 8 bases are shared with TRBD1. This CDR3 has 17 amino acids. Germline CDR1 reads MGHRA; CDR2 reads YSYEKL. V was clipped by 1 base and J by 4 bases; unmatched bases: 10.

This chain links TRBV2 with TRBJ1-1; tentatively, D is TRBD1 (5 bases). The V end lost 4 bases, the J end lost 12 bases, and 12 bases lay between the germline ends. The CDR3 totals 11 residues. Germline V CDR1 and CDR2: SNHLY, FYNNEI. The CDR3 sequence is CASSGIEGPFF. CDR3 coding DNA: TGTGCCAGCAGTGGTATAGAGGGGCCTTTCTTT.

The rearrangement joins TRBV5-1 to TRBJ2-3; 11 bases agree with TRBD2. Germline-derived CDR1 and CDR2 are SGHRS and YFSETQ. This CDR3 is 14 amino acids long. V dropped 7 bases and J dropped 4; count of bases not matched to a gene: 5. The CDR3 nucleotides read TGCGCCAGCGGACCGGGACTAGCGGCAGATACGCAGTATTTT. This translates into CASGPGLAADTQYF.

The chain links TRBV30 to TRBJ2-5; 9 bases are shared with TRBD1. This CDR3 has 12 residues. Losses at the gene ends were 5 bases for V and 11 bases for J; bases not matched to a gene: 9. Germline CDR1 is GTSNPN and CDR2 is SVGIG (reference sequence). CDR3 bases: TGTGCCTGGGGCGGACAGGGGTTTAATCAGTACTTC. The encoded protein is CAWGGQGFNQYF.

The V gene is TRBV12-5, the J gene TRBJ2-2, with D possibly being TRBD1 (5 bases). Germline V CDR1 and CDR2: LGHNT, FRNRAP. Trimming removed 2 bases at V and 4 bases at J, with 11 bases between. There are 15 residues in the CDR3. CDR3 protein: CASGLQGPVTGELFF. Written as DNA, the CDR3 is TGTGCTAGTGGTTTGCAGGGCCCAGTCACCGGGGAGCTGTTTTTT.

The rearrangement uses TRBV30 and TRBJ2-2; 9 nucleotides line up with TRBD1. The CDR3 extends over 15 amino acids. The V segment lost 0 bases and the J segment 8 bases; nucleotides outside the gene matches: 7. In germline, CDR1 is GTSNPN, CDR2 SVGIG (reference sequence). The chain's CDR3 is CAWSVQGAGMGELFF. CDR3 DNA: TGTGCCTGGAGTGTACAGGGGGCGGGAATGGGGGAGCTGTTTTTT.

The chain is built from TRBV11-2 and TRBJ2-7; D gene ambiguous. This CDR3 is 13 amino acids long. Germline values: CDR1 SGHAT, CDR2 FQNNGV. Between the trimmed V and J ends, which lost 3 bases and 2 bases, there was a span of 8 bases. Written as DNA, the CDR3 is TGTGCCAGCAGCTTGGTAAGACCCTACGAGCAGTACTTC. Translated: CASSLVRPYEQYF. The full variable domain, completed using reference TRBV11-2 and TRBJ2-7, is EAGVAQSPRYKIIEKRQSVAFWCNPISGHATLYWYQQILGQGPKLLIQFQNNGVVDDSQLPKDRFSAERLKGVDSTLKIQPAKLEDSAVYLCASSLVRPYEQYFGPGTRLTVT.

The V and J genes are TRBV5-4 and TRBJ2-1; D is unclear. With 0 bases removed from V and 0 bases from J, the gap between germline ends came to 7 bases. CDR1 and CDR2 (germline): SGHNT, YYREEE (reference sequence). This CDR3 contains 15 residues. The CDR3 nucleotides are TGTGCCAGCAGCTTGGAATCCAGCTCCTACAATGAGCAGTTCTTC. It is translated as CASSLESSSYNEQFF.

The chain is built from TRBV19 and TRBJ1-2; D ambiguous. V was pared by 5 bases and J by 2 bases, with 15 bases between. CDR3 length: 15 amino acids. Germline V gene data show CDR1 as LNHDA and CDR2 as SQIVND (reference sequence). CDR3 in DNA: TGTGCCAGTAGTTGGAAGACGGGCTCAAACTATGGCTACACCTTC. It is translated as CASSWKTGSNYGYTF.

The gene calls are TRBV6-1 and TRBJ1-3; D is unclear. V dropped 1 base and J dropped 0 bases, with 16 bases sitting between them. The CDR3 has 18 amino acids. Germline lookup yields CDR1 MNHNS and CDR2 SASEGT. CDR3 sequence reads: CASSEVEIPQSSGNTIYF. CDR3 in DNA: TGTGCCAGCAGTGAAGTCGAGATCCCACAGAGCTCTGGAAACACCATATATTTT.

This clone was found once. V and J are TRBV5-6 and TRBJ1-6; D not certain. Trimming took off 2 bases at V and 7 bases at J, with 10 bases between the two ends. The germline V gene encodes CDR1 SGHDT and CDR2 YYEEEE. The CDR3 runs to 14 residues. The CDR3 region has the DNA TGTGCCAGCAGCTTTCTGGGCCTGAATTCACCCCTCCACTTT. It yields the protein CASSFLGLNSPLHF.

The CDR3 region is CASSTRQDPYGYTF. The CDR3 DNA follows: TGTGCCAGCAGCACCCGACAGGACCCCTATGGCTACACCTTC. V gene TRBV9 combines with J gene TRBJ1-2, with TRBD1 as a possible D gene (6 bases). The V end lost 4 bases, the J end lost 4 bases, and 14 bases lay between the germline ends. The V gene's germline CDR1 is SGDLS and CDR2 YYNGEE. The CDR3 spans 14 residues.

V usage is TRBV19 and J usage is TRBJ1-1; 9 nucleotides align to TRBD1. This CDR3 is 14 amino acids long. CDR1 is LNHDA, CDR2 SQIVND, per germline (reference sequence). After removal of 7 bases from V and 2 bases from J, the junction contained 5 bases not matched to a gene. CDR3 protein: CASKGQGSNTEAFF. CDR3 DNA: TGTGCCAGTAAGGGACAGGGATCTAACACTGAAGCTTTCTTT.

V usage is TRBV12-5 and J usage is TRBJ2-5, with 7 bases that match TRBD1. The CDR3 is 13 residues long. V gave up 5 bases and J gave up 5 bases; unmatched junction bases: 5. In germline, CDR1 is LGHNT, CDR2 FRNRAP. For the CDR3, the DNA is TGTGCTAGTGGTCAAGGGGGCCTGGAGACCCAGTACTTC. The encoded protein is CASGQGGLETQYF.

The chain has TRBV7-2 and TRBJ2-3; 9 nucleotides line up with TRBD1. Germline-derived CDR1 and CDR2 are SGHTA and FQGNSA. V was clipped by 5 bases and J by 4 bases; unmatched bases: 19. This CDR3 spans 19 amino acids. In nucleotides, the CDR3 is TGTGCCAGCAGCCTACTGGGGGGGACAGGGTTTGGGGGGGCAGATACGCAGTATTTT. It encodes CASSLLGGTGFGGADTQYF. Complete variable domain (other parts from reference TRBV7-2 and TRBJ2-3): GAGVSQSPSNKVTEKGKDVELRCDPISGHTALYWYRQSLGQGLEFLIYFQGNSAPDKSGLPSDRFSAERTGGSVSTLTIQRTQQEDSAVYLCASSLLGGTGFGGADTQYFGPGTRLTVL.

V and J are TRBV6-6 and TRBJ2-3, with D possibly being TRBD2 (5 bases). CDR3 length equals 15 residues. Germline-derived CDR1 and CDR2 are MNHNY and SVGAGI (reference sequence). V was cut by 2 bases and J by 1 base, with 10 bases left in between. The CDR3, as DNA: TGTGCCAGCAGTTACCTCCACGGGGGCACAGATACGCAGTATTTT. It yields the protein CASSYLHGGTDTQYF.

The chain's CDR3 is CASGSKLGSLDSSHLLRPGEQFF. The CDR3 nucleotides read TGTGCTAGTGGATCCAAACTAGGCTCCCTGGACTCGTCACATCTATTAAGGCCGGGTGAGCAGTTCTTC. V usage is TRBV12-5 and J usage is TRBJ2-1; maybe TRBD2 (5 bases). V was shortened by 6 bases and J by 9 bases, with 45 bases between the two germline ends. Germline CDR1 is LGHNT and CDR2 is FRNRAP. CDR3 size: 23 residues.

The chain combines TRBV14 with TRBJ2-3; 10 bases map to TRBD2. Germline V gene lookup returns CDR1 SGHDN and CDR2 FVKESK. The CDR3 is made up of 16 amino acids. The ends lost 5 bases at V and 4 bases at J; junction bases unmatched: 9. CDR3 region: CASSEKRGGYADTQYF. The DNA for the CDR3 is TGTGCCAGCAGCGAAAAGCGGGGGGGCTACGCAGATACGCAGTATTTT.

V usage is TRBV5-3 and J usage is TRBJ2-2; D possibly uses TRBD1 or TRBD2 (5 bases each). TRBV5-3 belongs to the ORF category, with a function that is uncertain. V was cut by 0 bases and J by 7 bases, with 16 bases left in between. The CDR3 has 16 amino acids. CDR3 amino acids: CARSLARGWKRGELFF. The CDR3 DNA is TGTGCCAGAAGCTTGGCCCGGGGCTGGAAACGCGGGGAGCTGTTTTTT.

CDR3 amino acids: CAWSGPGDSYNSPLHF. The CDR3 coding sequence is TGTGCCTGGAGCGGGCCGGGCGACTCCTATAATTCACCCCTCCACTTT. The chain couples TRBV30 to TRBJ1-6, with unresolved D. Germline loops: CDR1 GTSNPN, CDR2 SVGIG (reference sequence). Trimming shortened V by 3 bases and J by 0 bases, and 12 bases separated the two germline ends. The CDR3 is made up of 16 amino acids.

The rearrangement links TRBV15 to TRBJ2-3; D is perhaps TRBD2 (6 bases). The germline CDR1 and CDR2 sequences are LNHNV and YYDKDF (reference sequence). The CDR3 sequence is 16 residues long. Trimming removed 0 bases at V and 4 bases at J, with 14 bases between. CDR3 nucleotides: TGTGCCACCAGCAGAGATTGGCGGGGATTAGCAGATACGCAGTATTTT. Translation: CATSRDWRGLADTQYF.